This TCR beta chain is from a study of beta chain features in type 1 diabetes. Study summary: All samples together contributed 107,917,701 sorted cells for examination.

Concerning this clone: Antigen unknown.

The germline V gene encodes CDR1 SQVTM and CDR2 ANQGSEA. CDR3 length equals 12 residues. V dropped 6 bases and J dropped 3 bases, with 11 bases sitting between them. Once sorted, every population was more than 95% pure. Sequenced material consisted of expressed TCRB transcripts (all of the isolated RNA was reverse transcribed). Samples of naive, central memory and regulatory T cells yielded a mean of around 3.8 million reads. This table comes from immunoSEQ multiplex PCR, and its TCRdb copy is limited to in-frame clones, with some not included. The sample includes under 850,000 clones, roughly 13% of them seen just once. Whole-study results and caveats: Shorter TCRB CDR3s, moderately but significantly so, were found in Type 1 diabetes patients in all four CD4+ subsets.

The sample taken for sequencing was naive CD4+ T cells from blood. The rearrangement uses TRBV29-1 and TRBJ1-1; a weak D match, TRBD1 (5 bases). The origin of this receptor is a man between 18 and 35 years old with type 1 diabetes. CDR3 protein: CSVQPGDTEAFF. In DNA form, the CDR3 reads TGCAGCGTCCAACCGGGGGACACTGAAGCTTTCTTT.